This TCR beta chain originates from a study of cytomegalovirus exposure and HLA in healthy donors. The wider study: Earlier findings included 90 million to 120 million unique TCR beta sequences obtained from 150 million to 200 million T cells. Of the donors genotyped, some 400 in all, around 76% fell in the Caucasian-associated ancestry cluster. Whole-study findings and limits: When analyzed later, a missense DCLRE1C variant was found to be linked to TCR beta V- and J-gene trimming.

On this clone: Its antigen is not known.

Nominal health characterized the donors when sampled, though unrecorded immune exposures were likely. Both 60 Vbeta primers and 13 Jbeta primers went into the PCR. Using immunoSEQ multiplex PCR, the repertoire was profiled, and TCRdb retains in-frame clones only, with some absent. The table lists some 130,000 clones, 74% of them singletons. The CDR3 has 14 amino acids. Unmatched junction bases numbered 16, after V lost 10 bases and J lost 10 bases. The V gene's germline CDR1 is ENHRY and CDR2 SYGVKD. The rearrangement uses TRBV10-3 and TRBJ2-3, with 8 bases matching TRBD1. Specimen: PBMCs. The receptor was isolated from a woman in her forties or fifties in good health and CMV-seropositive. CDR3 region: CATSLDRDSLAQYF. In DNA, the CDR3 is TGTGCCACCAGCTTGGACAGGGACAGTTTGGCGCAGTATTTT.